The 22 T cell receptor beta chains given below trace back to one sample, sequenced in a study of identical twins. Each CDR3 protein is one row after TCRdb ran MiXCR on the 5' RACE reads. Altogether more than 1.5 million distinct CDR3 sequences are present, about 32% being singletons, with the ten largest covering about 0.25%. The sample taken for sequencing was cord blood. These receptors were taken from a newborn girl in good health.

Written as DNA, the CDR3 is TGTGCCAGCAGTACGCCGGGGCGGGAGGCCGACAATGAGCAGTTCTTC. Amino acids: CASSTPGREADNEQFF. The rearrangement joins TRBV28 to TRBJ2-1; TRBD2 matches 8 bases. V lost 5 bases and J lost 5; bases outside the gene matches: 11. Germline values: CDR1 MDHEN, CDR2 SYDVKM. This CDR3 has 16 amino acids. Looking up the rest from reference TRBV28 and TRBJ2-1 gives the full variable domain: DVKVTQSSRYLVKRTGEKVFLECVQDMDHENMFWYRQDPGLGLRLIYFSYDVKMKEKGDIPEGYSVSREKKERFSLILESASTNQTSMYLCASSTPGREADNEQFFGPGTRLTVL.

The gene calls are TRBV5-1 and TRBJ1-1; D is unclear. Per the germline V gene, CDR1 is SGHRS and CDR2 is YFSETQ. The CDR3 is 15 amino acids. V was trimmed by 0 bases and J by 6 bases, leaving 15 bases between them. CDR3 in DNA: TGCGCCAGCAGCTTGGTCGCAGGTGATTTTTCTGAAGCTTTCTTT. It yields the protein CASSLVAGDFSEAFF.

This clonotype appeared a few times. The chain uses TRBV20-1 and TRBJ2-3; 11 positions match TRBD2. Germline V CDR1 and CDR2: DFQATT, SNEGSKA (reference sequence). The CDR3 extends over 13 amino acids. CDR3 DNA sequence: TGCAGCCCTAGCGGGGGGAGCACAGATACGCAGTATTTT. This codes for CSPSGGSTDTQYF.

This sequence joins TRBV6-1 and TRBJ1-1; D is unresolved. The germline V gene has CDR1 MNHNS and CDR2 SASEGT. This CDR3 is built from 13 residues. Trimming stripped 7 bases from V and 1 base from J, with 10 bases between. In DNA form, the CDR3 reads TGTGCCAGCACTCGTAACCAGAACACTGAAGCTTTCTTT. This encodes CASTRNQNTEAFF.

This clonotype was seen only a few times. The V and J genes are TRBV25-1 and TRBJ2-1; weak D call: TRBD2 (6 bases). CDR1 and CDR2 (germline): MGHDK, SYGVNS. The CDR3 extends over 16 amino acids. The V end was cut by 8 bases, the J end by 2 bases, with 19 bases between. CDR3 in amino acids: CASSNGRRGPYNEQFF. The CDR3 DNA is TGTGCCAGCTCTAACGGTAGGCGGGGACCCTACAATGAGCAGTTCTTC.

This clonotype has just a few counts. J is TRBJ2-7 and V is TRBV18; 9 bases are a match to TRBD1. V shed 4 bases, J shed 6 bases, and the junction held 1 base outside the gene matches. CDR1 and CDR2 (germline): KGHSH, LQKENI. This CDR3 has 12 amino acids. CDR3 in amino acids: CASSRDRAEQYF. The CDR3 DNA is TGTGCCAGCTCACGGGACAGGGCCGAGCAGTACTTC. Supplemented by reference TRBV18 and TRBJ2-7, the full variable domain reads NAGVMQNPRHLVRRRGQEARLRCSPMKGHSHVYWYRQLPEEGLKFMVYLQKENIIDESGMPKERFSAEFPKEGPSILRIQQVVRGDSAAYFCASSRDRAEQYFGPGTRLTVT.

This clonotype appeared a few times. This rearrangement joins TRBV4-2 to TRBJ2-7; the match to TRBD2 covers 15 bases. The last part of the DNA fits TRBJ2-5 better; the J call may be wrong. The CDR3 covers 20 residues. CDR1 and CDR2 (germline): LGHNA, YNFKEQ. The CDR3 nucleotides read TGTGCCAGCAGCCAAGATCGGGGGACTAGCGGGGGGACGAAGGTTGAGACCCAGTACTTC. Protein: CASSQDRGTSGGTKVETQYF.

In its sample, this clonotype was seen a few times. CDR3 DNA: TGTGCCAGCAGTTACCGGGGGCCGGGCAATGAGCAGTTCTTC. Translation gives CASSYRGPGNEQFF. The chain couples TRBV6-2 or TRBV6-3 to TRBJ2-1; either TRBD1 or TRBD2 may fit D (6 bases each). The CDR3 spans 14 residues. Germline CDR1 is MNHEY and CDR2 is SVGEGT. Deletions cut 2 bases from V and 6 bases from J, with 11 bases between.

This clonotype was seen a few times. The V call is TRBV27, the J call TRBJ2-7; TRBD1 or TRBD2 may be the D gene (5 bases each). Germline CDR1 and CDR2: MNHEY and SMNVEV (reference sequence). V was cut by 5 bases and J by 0 bases, with 14 bases left in between. The CDR3 spans 15 residues. CDR3 residues: CASSPRDPGSYEQYF. CDR3 bases: TGTGCCAGCAGTCCCCGGGACCCGGGCTCCTACGAGCAGTACTTC.

This clonotype was seen at least ten times. The chain uses TRBV27 and TRBJ1-5; possibly TRBD1 for D (5 bases). The germline CDR1 and CDR2 sequences are MNHEY and SMNVEV (reference sequence). The CDR3 runs to 13 residues. Trimming shortened V by 5 bases and J by 0 bases, and 5 bases separated the two germline ends. The CDR3 region is CASSGHSNQPQHF. The CDR3 nucleotides read TGTGCCAGCAGTGGACATAGCAATCAGCCCCAGCATTTT.

The CDR3 here is CASSLRTGLNSPLHF. The CDR3 nucleotides are TGTGCCAGCAGTTTACGGACAGGGCTTAATTCACCCCTCCACTTT. The V call is TRBV28, the J call TRBJ1-6, with 8 nucleotides matching TRBD1. This CDR3 region has 15 residues. Germline V lookup: CDR1 MDHEN, CDR2 SYDVKM. With V trimmed by 2 bases and J by 6 bases, 3 bases remained unmatched.

The chain employs TRBV4-1 and TRBJ2-2, with D perhaps being TRBD1 or TRBD2 (5 bases each). Trimming cost V 1 base and J 5 bases, with 14 bases left between them. CDR3 length: 16 residues. The V gene's germline CDR1 is MGHRA and CDR2 YSYEKL. CDR3 sequence (DNA): TGCGCCAGCAGCCAAGGAGGACGGGGCGGTACCGGGGAGCTGTTTTTT. Translation gives CASSQGGRGGTGELFF.

This rearrangement joins TRBV12-3 or TRBV12-4 to TRBJ1-2, with D perhaps TRBD1 (6 bases). The CDR3 is 13 amino acids. V lost 6 bases and J lost 8, with 16 bases in between. The CDR3: CASRPNQGTGYTF. In nucleotides, the CDR3 is TGTGCCAGCAGACCGAATCAGGGGACAGGCTACACCTTC.

A word on this clonotype: A clone one base away is much larger, so this may be a read error. This rearrangement joins TRBV4-1 to TRBJ2-1, with TRBD2 matching over 11 bases. The CDR3 contains 17 residues. From germline, CDR1 is MGHRA and CDR2 YSYEKL. The DNA for the CDR3 is TGCGCCCGCAGCCTTCCGACTAGCGGGGTCTCCTACAATGAGCAGTTCTTC. It translates to CARSLPTSGVSYNEQFF.

In its sample, this clonotype was seen a few times. The chain joins TRBV2 to TRBJ2-7; 11 bases align to TRBD2. With 8 bases clipped from V and 2 bases from J, the junction kept 5 bases outside the gene matches. CDR3 size: 14 residues. Looked up from germline, CDR1 is SNHLY and CDR2 is FYNNEI. This CDR3 reads CASLRGLAAYEQYF. The CDR3 DNA reads TGTGCCAGCCTTCGGGGACTAGCGGCCTACGAGCAGTACTTC.

This clonotype was found a few times. V and J are TRBV18 and TRBJ2-1, with a weak D call TRBD1 (6 bases). The V end was cut by 4 bases, the J end by 4 bases, with 17 bases between. The CDR3 is made up of 16 amino acids. Germline CDR1 KGHSH, CDR2 LQKENI. In DNA form, the CDR3 reads TGTGCCAGCTCACACAGTCCGGACAGAAGGTACAATGAGCAGTTCTTC. Translated, it gives CASSHSPDRRYNEQFF.

This chain joins TRBV15 and TRBJ1-6; no firm D call. The CDR3 runs to 13 residues. The V gene lost 0 bases and the J gene lost 9 bases, with 6 bases spanning the gap. Germline V lookup: CDR1 LNHNV, CDR2 YYDKDF (reference sequence). CDR3 protein: CATSRDLASPLHF. The DNA of the CDR3 is TGTGCCACCAGCAGAGATCTAGCTTCACCCCTCCACTTT.

As to this clonotype: A much larger clone differs from this one at a single base, so this may be a read error. The chain carries TRBV28 and TRBJ2-5; 9 nucleotides agree with TRBD1. The end of the DNA aligns better with TRBJ2-7, so the J call may be wrong. The germline V gene has CDR1 MDHEN and CDR2 SYDVKM. This CDR3 region has 14 residues. The CDR3 region has the DNA TGTGCCAGCAGTCCCCTGACAGGGGGGAACGAGCAGTACTTC. The encoded protein is CASSPLTGGNEQYF.

This clonotype was counted between two and nine times. The chain couples TRBV30 to TRBJ2-6; TRBD1 matches 8 bases. V shed 5 bases and J 0 bases; nucleotides not matched to a gene: 3. Germline V gene lookup returns CDR1 GTSNPN and CDR2 SVGIG (reference sequence). This CDR3 spans 15 amino acids. As DNA, the CDR3 is TGTGCCTGGGGACAGGGTACCTCTGGGGCCAACGTCCTGACTTTC. It translates to CAWGQGTSGANVLTF.

This clonotype showed up just once. The chain recombines TRBV20-1 with TRBJ2-1, with 11 bases that match TRBD2. The CDR3 spans 15 residues. The germline V gene has CDR1 DFQATT and CDR2 SNEGSKA (reference sequence). The trim removed 0 bases at V and 5 bases at J, leaving 3 bases unmatched. CDR3: CSARDGSGGDNEQFF. The DNA for the CDR3 is TGCAGTGCTAGAGATGGTAGCGGGGGGGACAATGAGCAGTTCTTC.

This sequence joins TRBV28 and TRBJ1-6, with D unclear. The germline V and J ends were trimmed by 1 base and 9 bases, with 16 bases remaining between them. This CDR3 has 16 residues. Germline-derived CDR1 and CDR2 are MDHEN and SYDVKM. The CDR3 bases are TGTGCCAGCAGTTTATCCCGAGTTAGAGGTGCTTCACCCCTCCACTTT. It codes for CASSLSRVRGASPLHF.

CDR3 in amino acids: CASSGGDRAYEQYF. In DNA form, the CDR3 reads TGCGCCAGCAGCGGGGGGGACAGGGCCTACGAGCAGTACTTC. This chain connects TRBV5-1 to TRBJ2-7; TRBD1 aligns across 9 bases. Germline V lookup: CDR1 SGHRS, CDR2 YFSETQ. CDR3 length: 14 amino acids. The J segment lost 2 bases and the V segment lost 4 bases, leaving 4 bases of the junction unmatched. Looking up the rest from reference TRBV5-1 and TRBJ2-7 gives the full variable domain: KAGVTQTPRYLIKTRGQQVTLSCSPISGHRSVSWYQQTPGQGLQFLFEYFSETQRNKGNFPGRFSGRQFSNSRSEMNVSTLELGDSALYLCASSGGDRAYEQYFGPGTRLTVT.